This T cell receptor (beta chain) comes out of a study of shared T cell receptors in the human thymus. A note on this clone: The same CDR3 can be traced to other DNA sequences in this sample.

Per germline, CDR1 LNHDA and CDR2 SQIVND (reference sequence). V gave up 5 bases and J gave up 6 bases, with 10 bases separating them. There are 12 residues in the CDR3. The protocol was immunoSEQ multiplex PCR, while the TCRdb copy is restricted to in-frame clones and leaves out a portion. The sample carries about 730,000 clones, roughly 85% recorded once. These records were also assigned to another study, of human thymus T cells. That publication notes: The thymus was resected at corrective cardiac surgery. Thymic and blood repertoires appeared to carry a bias in their V and J gene usage.

This TCR came from a girl less than two years old with a congenital heart defect. The chain carries TRBV19 and TRBJ1-2; D ambiguous. Sequencing was done on a sample of thymocytes. CDR3 residues: CASSHPGHGYTF. DNA of the CDR3: TGTGCCAGTAGTCACCCTGGGCATGGCTACACCTTC. Complete variable domain (other parts from reference TRBV19 and TRBJ1-2): DGGITQSPKYLFRKEGQNVTLSCEQNLNHDAMYWYRQDPGQGLRLIYYSQIVNDFQKGDIAEGYSVSREKKESFPLTVTSAQKNPTAFYLCASSHPGHGYTFGSGTRLTVV.